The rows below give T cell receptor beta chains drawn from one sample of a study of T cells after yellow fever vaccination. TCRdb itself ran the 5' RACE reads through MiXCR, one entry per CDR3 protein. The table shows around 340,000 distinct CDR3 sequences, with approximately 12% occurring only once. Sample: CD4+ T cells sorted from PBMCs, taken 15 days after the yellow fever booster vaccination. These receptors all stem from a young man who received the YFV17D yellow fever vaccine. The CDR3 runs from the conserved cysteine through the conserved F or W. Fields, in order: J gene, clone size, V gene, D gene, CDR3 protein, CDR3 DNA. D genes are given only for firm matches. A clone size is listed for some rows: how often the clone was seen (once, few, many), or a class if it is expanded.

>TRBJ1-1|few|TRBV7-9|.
CASSLINPTEAFF
TGTGCCAGCAGCTTAATAAACCCCACTGAAGCTTTCTTT
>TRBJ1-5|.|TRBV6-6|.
CASSYSSGEVQPQHF
TGTGCCAGCAGTTACTCGTCGGGGGAGGTTCAGCCCCAGCATTTT
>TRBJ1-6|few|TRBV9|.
CASTRQPNSPLHF
TGTGCCAGCACGCGGCAGCCAAATTCACCCCTCCACTTT
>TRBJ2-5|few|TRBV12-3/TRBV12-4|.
CASSLLLQETQYF
TGTGCCAGCAGTTTACTCCTCCAAGAGACCCAGTACTTC
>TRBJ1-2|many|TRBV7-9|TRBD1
CASRPGQGESYGYTF
TGTGCCAGCAGACCCGGACAGGGAGAATCCTATGGCTACACCTTC
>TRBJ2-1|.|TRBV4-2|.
CASSQGSQGIREQFF
TGTGCCAGCAGCCAAGGATCGCAGGGGATCCGTGAGCAGTTCTTC
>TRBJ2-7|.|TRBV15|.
CATSREASFSYEQYF
TGTGCCACCAGCAGAGAGGCGTCGTTCTCCTACGAGCAGTACTTC
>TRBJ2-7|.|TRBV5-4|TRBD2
CASSPGLAGSSYEQYF
TGTGCCAGCAGCCCGGGACTAGCGGGGTCCTCCTACGAGCAGTACTTC
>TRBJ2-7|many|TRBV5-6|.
CASSLLGNLYEQYF
TGTGCCAGCAGCTTGTTGGGGAACCTCTACGAGCAGTACTTC
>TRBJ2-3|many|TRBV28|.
CASRTPATDTQYF
TGTGCCAGCAGGACTCCCGCTACAGATACGCAGTATTTT
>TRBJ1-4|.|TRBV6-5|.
CASGRPGDEKLFF
TGTGCCAGTGGACGCCCTGGGGATGAAAAACTGTTTTTT
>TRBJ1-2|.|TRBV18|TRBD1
CASSPQILGTGGPAVRRTF
TGTGCCAGCTCACCCCAAATTTTAGGGACAGGGGGTCCCGCGGTTCGTCGCACCTTC
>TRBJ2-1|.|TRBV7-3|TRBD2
CASSRGKSGAFNEQFF
TGTGCCAGCAGCCGAGGGAAAAGCGGGGCCTTTAATGAGCAGTTCTTC
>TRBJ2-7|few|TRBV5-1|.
CASSYGDSYEQYF
TGCGCCAGCAGCTACGGGGATTCCTACGAGCAGTACTTC
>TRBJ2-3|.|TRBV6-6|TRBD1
CASNPGTGATDTQYF
TGTGCCAGCAATCCCGGGACAGGAGCCACAGATACGCAGTATTTT
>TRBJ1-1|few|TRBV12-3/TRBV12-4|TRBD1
CASSLATGITGAFF
TGTGCCAGCAGTTTAGCGACAGGGATCACGGGAGCTTTCTTT
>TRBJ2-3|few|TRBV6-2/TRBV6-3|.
CASSYMDGLRYF
TGTGCCAGCAGTTACATGGACGGATTGAGGTATTTT
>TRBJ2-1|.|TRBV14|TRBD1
CASSRTGGITNGEQFF
TGTGCCAGCAGCCGGACAGGGGGCATAACAAATGGTGAGCAGTTCTTC
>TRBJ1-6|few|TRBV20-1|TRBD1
CSLRGQGNSPLHF
TGCAGTCTCAGGGGACAGGGGAATTCACCCCTCCACTTT
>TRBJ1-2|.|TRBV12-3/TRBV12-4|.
CASNIQGSGYTF
TGTGCCAGCAACATTCAGGGATCTGGCTACACCTTC
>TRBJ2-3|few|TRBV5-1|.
CASSLAQTSTDTQYF
TGCGCCAGCAGCTTGGCCCAAACAAGCACAGATACGCAGTATTTT
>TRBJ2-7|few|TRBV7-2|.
CASTRYVAKEQYF
TGTGCCAGCACCAGATACGTCGCTAAGGAGCAGTACTTC
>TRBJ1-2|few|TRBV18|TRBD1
CASSTRQGRSYGYTF
TGTGCCAGCTCAACTCGACAGGGGCGCAGCTATGGCTACACCTTC
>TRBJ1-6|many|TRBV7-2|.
CASSLDWDSPLHF
TGTGCCAGCAGCTTAGATTGGGACTCACCCCTCCACTTT
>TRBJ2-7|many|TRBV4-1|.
CASSKTEYEQYF
TGCGCCAGCAGCAAAACAGAATACGAGCAGTACTTC
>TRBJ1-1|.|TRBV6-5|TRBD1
CASRVTGASTEAFF
TGTGCCAGCAGGGTTACAGGGGCGAGCACTGAAGCTTTCTTT